What follows are 7 T cell receptor beta chains derived from one specimen sequenced in a study of CD4+ T cells in melanoma. Using immunoSEQ multiplex PCR, the repertoire was profiled, and TCRdb retains in-frame clones only, with some absent. Of over 130,000 clones listed, approximately 91% are singletons. The source of these receptors is a human donor with melanoma.

CDR3 loop: CASSIGGTSYEQYF. The CDR3, as DNA: TGTGCCAGTAGTATAGGTGGCACCTCCTACGAGCAGTACTTC. The chain uses TRBV19 and TRBJ2-7; D not certain. The germline V and J ends were trimmed by 1 base and 0 bases, with 7 bases remaining between them. The length of the CDR3 is 14 residues. Germline CDR1 reads LNHDA; CDR2 reads SQIVND (reference sequence).

The J gene is TRBJ2-5, the V gene TRBV14; D not resolved. CDR1 and CDR2 from the germline V gene are SGHDN and FVKESK. V lost 5 bases and J lost 2, with 12 bases in between. This CDR3 has 14 residues. In DNA, the CDR3 is TGTGCCAGCAGCAAAAGCCCAGGACAAGAGACCCAGTACTTC. It specifies CASSKSPGQETQYF.

The chain combines TRBV6-5 with TRBJ1-3; D is unresolved. V lost 7 bases and J lost 11, with 15 bases in between. The CDR3 is made up of 12 amino acids. Germline V gene data show CDR1 as MNHEY and CDR2 as SVGAGI. CDR3 bases: TGTGCCAGCACCGATAAGCCCGATGCCATATATTTT. This encodes CASTDKPDAIYF.

As DNA, the CDR3 is TGTGCCAGCAGCCCCCCGGGACACCCGAATTCACCCCTCCACTTT. This sequence encodes CASSPPGHPNSPLHF. The rearrangement uses TRBV2 and TRBJ1-6; weak D call: TRBD1 (6 bases). Germline CDR1 SNHLY, CDR2 FYNNEI. V gave up 6 bases and J gave up 7 bases, with 16 bases separating them. This CDR3 is 15 amino acids long.

The chain links TRBV7-9 to TRBJ1-4; 8 positions match TRBD1. Unmatched junction bases numbered 5, after V lost 1 base and J lost 7 bases. This CDR3 region has 15 residues. Germline V gene data show CDR1 as SEHNR and CDR2 as FQNEAQ (reference sequence). CDR3 nucleotides: TGTGCCAGCAGCTTAGGGGACAGGCTAAGTGAAAAACTGTTTTTT. This translates into CASSLGDRLSEKLFF.

The chain couples TRBV6-5 to TRBJ2-1, with a tentative D call TRBD1 (5 bases). Germline V gene sequence: CDR1 MNHEY, CDR2 SVGAGI. V shed 6 bases and J shed 5 bases, with 11 bases lying between them. The CDR3 spans 13 residues. The CDR3 DNA reads as TGTGCCAGCAGCCCCTACAGGCACAATGAGCAGTTCTTC. Protein product: CASSPYRHNEQFF.

The chain has TRBV19 and TRBJ2-4; maybe TRBD2 (7 bases). Between the trimmed V and J ends, which lost 3 bases and 2 bases, there was a span of 14 bases. CDR1 and CDR2 from the germline V gene are LNHDA and SQIVND (reference sequence). The CDR3 contains 16 residues. The CDR3 is CASSMRWGGPKNIQYF. The CDR3 region has the DNA TGTGCCAGTAGTATGAGGTGGGGGGGGCCCAAAAACATTCAGTACTTC.